The 12 T cell receptor beta chains presented below share a single source sample, sequenced in a study of blood T cell repertoires in COVID-19. Sequencing was performed with immunoSEQ multiplex PCR; in TCRdb, only in-frame clones are kept and a portion is missing. The repertoire holds 330,000 or so clones, with over 80% as singletons. Sample: PBMCs or T cells enriched from blood (not recorded which). Receptors were obtained from a man aged 25 to 40 who had recovered from COVID-19.

This chain uses TRBV28 with TRBJ1-1; 9 bases line up with TRBD1. The CDR3 runs 15 residues. Germline trimming cut 7 bases from V and 2 bases from J; bases unmatched to any gene: 8. Looked up from germline, CDR1 is MDHEN and CDR2 is SYDVKM. The CDR3 sequence is CASNRQGEGNTEAFF. The CDR3 DNA follows: TGTGCCAGCAACCGACAGGGGGAAGGAAACACTGAAGCTTTCTTT.

This chain joins TRBV15 and TRBJ1-2; D is perhaps TRBD1 (6 bases). From germline, CDR1 is LNHNV and CDR2 YYDKDF (reference sequence). This CDR3 is 11 amino acids long. Trimming removed 6 bases at V and 7 bases at J, with 9 bases between. The CDR3 is CATSEGGGYTF. The DNA for the CDR3 is TGTGCCACCAGTGAAGGGGGTGGCTACACCTTC.

V gene TRBV7-2 combines with J gene TRBJ2-5, with unresolved D. The ends were cut back, 0 bases at V and 4 bases at J, with 9 bases in the middle. Germline CDR1 is SGHTA and CDR2 is FQGNSA. The CDR3 loop spans 14 amino acids. In nucleotides, the CDR3 is TGTGCCAGCAGCTTAGCTGGCGGTAGAGAGACCCAGTACTTC. Protein sequence: CASSLAGGRETQYF.

This CDR3 is CASSQPGGAYNEQFF. CDR3 in DNA: TGTGCCAGCAGTCAACCTGGCGGGGCCTACAATGAGCAGTTCTTC. The chain is built from TRBV4-2 and TRBJ2-1, with D possibly being TRBD2 (6 bases). This CDR3 spans 15 amino acids. Germline loops: CDR1 LGHNA, CDR2 YNFKEQ. V was trimmed by 6 bases and J by 2 bases, leaving 14 bases between them.

The rearrangement joins TRBV19 to TRBJ1-5, with D possibly being TRBD1 (6 bases). Trimming removed 6 bases at V and 0 bases at J, with 9 bases between. The CDR3 runs to 14 residues. Germline CDR1 LNHDA, CDR2 SQIVND (reference sequence). As DNA, the CDR3 is TGTGCCAGTAGAAGGACAGATAGCAATCAGCCCCAGCATTTT. It is translated as CASRRTDSNQPQHF. Supplemented by reference TRBV19 and TRBJ1-5, the full variable domain reads DGGITQSPKYLFRKEGQNVTLSCEQNLNHDAMYWYRQDPGQGLRLIYYSQIVNDFQKGDIAEGYSVSREKKESFPLTVTSAQKNPTAFYLCASRRTDSNQPQHFGDGTRLSIL.

The rearrangement links TRBV27 to TRBJ1-3, with TRBD1 as a possible D gene (5 bases). CDR3 length equals 14 residues. Trimming shortened V by 5 bases and J by 3 bases, and 11 bases separated the two germline ends. The germline gives CDR1 MNHEY, CDR2 SMNVEV (reference sequence). CDR3 nucleotide sequence: TGTGCCAGCAGTCAGGGAACAGGTGGAAACACCATATATTTT. Its translation is CASSQGTGGNTIYF.

The chain is built from TRBV7-2 and TRBJ1-6; 7 positions match TRBD1. V was pared by 1 base and J by 9 bases, with 6 bases of the junction left unmatched. Per germline, CDR1 SGHTA and CDR2 FQGNSA. This CDR3 region has 15 residues. DNA for the CDR3: TGTGCCAGCAGCTTAGGAGGGGGCAATGGTTCACCCCTCCACTTT. As protein: CASSLGGGNGSPLHF.

V and J are TRBV9 and TRBJ2-1; D perhaps matches TRBD2 (6 bases). V was pared by 4 bases and J by 10 bases, with 18 bases between. The CDR3 has 14 residues. Germline CDR1 SGDLS, CDR2 YYNGEE. The CDR3 protein is CASSPNSPAGEQFF. The CDR3 bases are TGTGCCAGCAGCCCCAACTCCCCCGCGGGGGAGCAGTTCTTC.

This rearrangement joins TRBV2 to TRBJ2-3; 8 nucleotides line up with TRBD2. The CDR3 has 16 amino acids. Germline assignment: CDR1 SNHLY and CDR2 FYNNEI. V shed 4 bases, J shed 3 bases, and the junction held 9 bases outside the gene matches. The chain's CDR3 is CASSVVGGGLTDTQYF. CDR3 coding DNA: TGTGCCAGCAGTGTAGTCGGGGGGGGCCTGACAGATACGCAGTATTTT.

The rearrangement joins TRBV6-2 or TRBV6-3 to TRBJ2-5; no firm D call. The germline gives CDR1 MNHEY, CDR2 SVGEGT. V was pared by 6 bases and J by 1 base, with 15 bases between. The CDR3 covers 15 residues. The CDR3 reads CASSRRPRPQETQYF. The CDR3 DNA reads TGTGCCAGCAGCCGACGGCCTAGGCCCCAAGAGACCCAGTACTTC.

This chain links TRBV19 with TRBJ2-3; TRBD2 agrees at 10 bases. This CDR3 has 15 residues. From germline, CDR1 is LNHDA and CDR2 SQIVND (reference sequence). With V trimmed by 5 bases and J by 1 base, 3 bases remained unmatched. The CDR3 nucleotides read TGTGCCAGTAGTCGGACTAGCGGAGGCACAGATACGCAGTATTTT. As protein: CASSRTSGGTDTQYF.

The chain uses TRBV6-5 and TRBJ1-2; 8 bases align to TRBD1. The V segment lost 8 bases and the J segment 4 bases; nucleotides outside the gene matches: 12. Germline V gene sequence: CDR1 MNHEY, CDR2 SVGAGI. The CDR3 is made up of 15 amino acids. CDR3 nucleotide sequence: TGTGCCAGCGAAGGAGGCAGGGGGCAGGGCTATGGCTACACCTTC. It yields the protein CASEGGRGQGYGYTF.